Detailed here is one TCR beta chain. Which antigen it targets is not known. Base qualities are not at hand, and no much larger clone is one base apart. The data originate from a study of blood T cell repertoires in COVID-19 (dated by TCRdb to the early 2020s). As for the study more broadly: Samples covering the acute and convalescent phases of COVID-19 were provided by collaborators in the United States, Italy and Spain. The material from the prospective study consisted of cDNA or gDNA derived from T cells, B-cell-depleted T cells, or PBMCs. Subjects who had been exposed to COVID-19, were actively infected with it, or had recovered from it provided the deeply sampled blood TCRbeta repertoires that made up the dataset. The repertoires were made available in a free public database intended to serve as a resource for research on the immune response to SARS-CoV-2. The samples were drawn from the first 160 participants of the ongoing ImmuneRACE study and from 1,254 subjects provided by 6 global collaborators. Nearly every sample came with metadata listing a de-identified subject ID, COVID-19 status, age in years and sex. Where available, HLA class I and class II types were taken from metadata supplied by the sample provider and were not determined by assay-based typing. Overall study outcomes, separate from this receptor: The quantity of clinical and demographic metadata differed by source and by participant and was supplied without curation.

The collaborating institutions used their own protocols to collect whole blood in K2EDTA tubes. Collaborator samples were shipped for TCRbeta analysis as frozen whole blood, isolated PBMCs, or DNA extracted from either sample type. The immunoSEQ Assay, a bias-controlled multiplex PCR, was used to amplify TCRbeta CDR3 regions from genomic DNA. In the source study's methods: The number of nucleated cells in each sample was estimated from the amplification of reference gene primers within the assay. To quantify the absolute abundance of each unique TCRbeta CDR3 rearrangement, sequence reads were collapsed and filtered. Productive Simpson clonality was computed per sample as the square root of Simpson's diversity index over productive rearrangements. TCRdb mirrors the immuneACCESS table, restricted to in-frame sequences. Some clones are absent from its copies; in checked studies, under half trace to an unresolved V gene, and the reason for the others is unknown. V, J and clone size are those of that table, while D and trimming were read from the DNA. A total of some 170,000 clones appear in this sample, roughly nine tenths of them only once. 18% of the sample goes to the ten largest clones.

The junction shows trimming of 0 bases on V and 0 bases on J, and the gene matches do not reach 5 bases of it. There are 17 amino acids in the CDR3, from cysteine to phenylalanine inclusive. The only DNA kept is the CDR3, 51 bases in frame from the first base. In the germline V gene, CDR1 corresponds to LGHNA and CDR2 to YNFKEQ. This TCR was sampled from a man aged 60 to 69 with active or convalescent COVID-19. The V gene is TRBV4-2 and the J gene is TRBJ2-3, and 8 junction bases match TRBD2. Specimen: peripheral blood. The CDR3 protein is CASSQDQRGTSTDTQYF. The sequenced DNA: TGTGCCAGCAGCCAAGACCAGCGGGGGACTAGCACAGATACGCAGTATTTT.